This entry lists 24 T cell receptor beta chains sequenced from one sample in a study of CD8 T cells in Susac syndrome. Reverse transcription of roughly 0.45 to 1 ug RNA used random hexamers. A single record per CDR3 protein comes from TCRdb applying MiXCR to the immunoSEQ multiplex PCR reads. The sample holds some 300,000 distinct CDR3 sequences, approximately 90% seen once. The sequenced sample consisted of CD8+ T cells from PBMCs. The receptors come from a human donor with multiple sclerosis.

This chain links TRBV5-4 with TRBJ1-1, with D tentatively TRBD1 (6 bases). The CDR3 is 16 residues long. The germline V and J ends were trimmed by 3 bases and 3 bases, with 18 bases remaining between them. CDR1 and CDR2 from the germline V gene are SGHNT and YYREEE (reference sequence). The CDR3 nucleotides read TGTGCCAGCAGCTCGACCCCGGGGGGCGCTTACACTGAAGCTTTCTTT. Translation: CASSSTPGGAYTEAFF. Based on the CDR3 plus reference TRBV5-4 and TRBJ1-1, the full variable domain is ETGVTQSPTHLIKTRGQQVTLRCSSQSGHNTVSWYQQALGQGPQFIFQYYREEENGRGNFPPRFSGLQFPNYSSELNVNALELDDSALYLCASSSTPGGAYTEAFFGQGTRLTVV.

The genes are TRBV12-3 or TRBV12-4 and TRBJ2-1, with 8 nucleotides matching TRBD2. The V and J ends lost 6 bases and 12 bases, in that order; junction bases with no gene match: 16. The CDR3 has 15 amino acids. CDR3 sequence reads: CASRGQSAGVLRQFF. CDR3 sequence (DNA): TGTGCCAGCAGGGGGCAATCAGCGGGGGTCCTTCGGCAGTTCTTC.

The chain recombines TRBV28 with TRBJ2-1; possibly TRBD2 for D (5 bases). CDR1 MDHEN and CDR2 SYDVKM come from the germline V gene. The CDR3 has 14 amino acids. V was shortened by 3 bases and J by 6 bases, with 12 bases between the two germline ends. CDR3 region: CASSFGGPGNEQFF. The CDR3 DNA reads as TGTGCCAGCAGTTTCGGCGGGCCGGGCAATGAGCAGTTCTTC. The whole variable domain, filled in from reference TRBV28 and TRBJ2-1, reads DVKVTQSSRYLVKRTGEKVFLECVQDMDHENMFWYRQDPGLGLRLIYFSYDVKMKEKGDIPEGYSVSREKKERFSLILESASTNQTSMYLCASSFGGPGNEQFFGPGTRLTVL.

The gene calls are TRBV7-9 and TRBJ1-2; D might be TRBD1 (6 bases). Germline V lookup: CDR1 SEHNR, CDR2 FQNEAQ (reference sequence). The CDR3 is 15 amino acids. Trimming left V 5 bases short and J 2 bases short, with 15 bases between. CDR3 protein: CASSPPGTPNYGYTF. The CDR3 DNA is TGTGCCAGCAGCCCCCCCGGGACACCGAACTATGGCTACACCTTC. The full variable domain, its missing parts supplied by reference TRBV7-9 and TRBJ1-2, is DTGVSQNPRHKITKRGQNVTFRCDPISEHNRLYWYRQTLGQGPEFLTYFQNEAQLEKSRLLSDRFSAERPKGSFSTLEIQRTEQGDSAMYLCASSPPGTPNYGYTFGSGTRLTVV.

CDR3 in amino acids: CASSLLVENIQYF. Written as DNA, the CDR3 is TGTGCCAGCAGCTTATTGGTAGAAAACATTCAGTACTTC. This rearrangement joins TRBV5-4 to TRBJ2-4; D gene uncertain. The CDR3 consists of 13 residues. The germline CDR1 and CDR2 sequences are SGHNT and YYREEE (reference sequence). With 2 bases removed from V and 5 bases from J, the gap between germline ends came to 8 bases.

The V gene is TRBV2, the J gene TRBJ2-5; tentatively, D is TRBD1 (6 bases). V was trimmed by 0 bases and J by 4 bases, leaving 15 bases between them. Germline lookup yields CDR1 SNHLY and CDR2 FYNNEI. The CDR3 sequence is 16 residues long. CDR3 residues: CASSEALQGTTETQYF. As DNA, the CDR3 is TGTGCCAGCAGTGAAGCGCTTCAGGGGACGACAGAGACCCAGTACTTC.

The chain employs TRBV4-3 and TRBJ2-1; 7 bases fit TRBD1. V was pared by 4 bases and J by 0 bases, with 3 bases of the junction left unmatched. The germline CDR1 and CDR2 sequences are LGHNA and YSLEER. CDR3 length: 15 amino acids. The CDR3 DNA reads TGCGCCAGCAGCCGTGACAGGGTCTCCTACAATGAGCAGTTCTTC. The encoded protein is CASSRDRVSYNEQFF.

The CDR3 is CASSAGGGELFF. The CDR3 DNA is TGTGCCAGCAGTGCTGGGGGCGGGGAGCTGTTTTTT. The V and J genes are TRBV12-3 or TRBV12-4 and TRBJ2-2, with D perhaps being TRBD1 or TRBD2 (5 bases each). V dropped 5 bases and J dropped 7 bases, with 8 bases sitting between them. The CDR3 covers 12 residues.

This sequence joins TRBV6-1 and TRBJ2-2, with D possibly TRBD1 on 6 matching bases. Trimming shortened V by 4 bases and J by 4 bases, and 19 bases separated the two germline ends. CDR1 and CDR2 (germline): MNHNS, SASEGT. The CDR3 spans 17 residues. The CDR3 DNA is TGTGCCAGCAGTGTGGCAGGGGCAATATCGTTCACCGGGGAGCTGTTTTTT. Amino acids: CASSVAGAISFTGELFF.

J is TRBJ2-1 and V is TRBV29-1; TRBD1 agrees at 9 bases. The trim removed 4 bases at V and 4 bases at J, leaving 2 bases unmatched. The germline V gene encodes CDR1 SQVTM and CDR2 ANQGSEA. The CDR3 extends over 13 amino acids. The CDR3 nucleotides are TGCAGCGTTGCTGGGACAGGGTACAATGAGCAGTTCTTC. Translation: CSVAGTGYNEQFF.

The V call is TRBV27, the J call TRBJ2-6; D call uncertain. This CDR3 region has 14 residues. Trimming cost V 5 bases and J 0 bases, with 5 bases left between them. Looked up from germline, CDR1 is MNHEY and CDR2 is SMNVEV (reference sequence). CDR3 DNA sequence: TGTGCCAGCAGTGGTCTCTCTGGGGCCAACGTCCTGACTTTC. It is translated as CASSGLSGANVLTF.

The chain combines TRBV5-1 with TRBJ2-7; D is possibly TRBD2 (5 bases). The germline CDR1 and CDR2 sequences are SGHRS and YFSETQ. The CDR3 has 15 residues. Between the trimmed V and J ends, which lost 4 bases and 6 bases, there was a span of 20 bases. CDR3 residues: CASSLRSGSEREQYF. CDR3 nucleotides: TGCGCCAGCAGCCTAAGATCAGGTAGCGAGCGCGAGCAGTACTTC. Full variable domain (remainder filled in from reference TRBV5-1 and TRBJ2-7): KAGVTQTPRYLIKTRGQQVTLSCSPISGHRSVSWYQQTPGQGLQFLFEYFSETQRNKGNFPGRFSGRQFSNSRSEMNVSTLELGDSALYLCASSLRSGSEREQYFGPGTRLTVT.

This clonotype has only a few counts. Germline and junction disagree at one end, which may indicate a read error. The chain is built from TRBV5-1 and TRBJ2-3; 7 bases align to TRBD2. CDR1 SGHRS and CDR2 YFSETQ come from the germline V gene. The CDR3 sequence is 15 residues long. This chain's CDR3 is CASSLGTSGTDTQYF. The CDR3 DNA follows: TGTGCCAGCAGCTTAGGTACTAGCGGCACAGATACGCAGTATTTT.

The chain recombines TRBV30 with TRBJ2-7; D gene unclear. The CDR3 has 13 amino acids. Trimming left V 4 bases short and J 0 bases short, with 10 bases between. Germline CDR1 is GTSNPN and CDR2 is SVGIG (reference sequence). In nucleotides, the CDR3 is TGTGCCTGGAAATTAGTTAGCTCCTACGAGCAGTACTTC. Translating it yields CAWKLVSSYEQYF.

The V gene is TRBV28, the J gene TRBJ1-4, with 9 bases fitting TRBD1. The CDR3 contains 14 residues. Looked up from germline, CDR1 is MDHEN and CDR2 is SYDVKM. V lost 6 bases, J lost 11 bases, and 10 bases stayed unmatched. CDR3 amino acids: CASRGGDRAGKLFF. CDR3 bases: TGTGCCAGCAGGGGAGGGGACAGGGCAGGGAAACTGTTTTTT.

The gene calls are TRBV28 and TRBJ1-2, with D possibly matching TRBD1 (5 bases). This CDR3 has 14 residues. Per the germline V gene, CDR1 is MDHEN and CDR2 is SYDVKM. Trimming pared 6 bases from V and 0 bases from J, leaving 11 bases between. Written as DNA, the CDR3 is TGTGCCAGCAGAGACAGCGGAACTAACTATGGCTACACCTTC. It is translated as CASRDSGTNYGYTF.

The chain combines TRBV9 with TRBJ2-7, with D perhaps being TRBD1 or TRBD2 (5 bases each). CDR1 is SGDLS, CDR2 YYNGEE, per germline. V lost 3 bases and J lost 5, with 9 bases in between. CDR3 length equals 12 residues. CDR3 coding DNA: TGTGCCAGCAGCGGGGACGGGAACGAGCAGTACTTC. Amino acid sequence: CASSGDGNEQYF.

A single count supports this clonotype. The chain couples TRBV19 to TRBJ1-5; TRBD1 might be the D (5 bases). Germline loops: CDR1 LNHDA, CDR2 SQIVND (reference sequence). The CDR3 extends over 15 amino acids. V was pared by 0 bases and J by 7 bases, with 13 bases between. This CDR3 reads CASSIDLGGGQPQHF. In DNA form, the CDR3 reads TGTGCCAGTAGTATAGATCTTGGGGGAGGGCAGCCCCAGCATTTT.

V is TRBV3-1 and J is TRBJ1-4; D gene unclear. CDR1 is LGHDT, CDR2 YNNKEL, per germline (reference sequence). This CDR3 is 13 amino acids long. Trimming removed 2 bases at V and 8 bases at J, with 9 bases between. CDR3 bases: TGTGCCAGCAGCCAATTAGCCAACGAAAAACTGTTTTTT. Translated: CASSQLANEKLFF.

The CDR3 spells CASSFGQGVKETQYF. For the CDR3, the DNA is TGTGCCAGCAGCTTTGGACAGGGGGTAAAAGAGACCCAGTACTTC. V and J are TRBV5-6 and TRBJ2-5; 10 nucleotides agree with TRBD1. From germline, CDR1 is SGHDT and CDR2 YYEEEE. The CDR3 contains 15 residues. The junction had 4 bases not matched to a gene; V was cut back by 2 bases and J by 3 bases.

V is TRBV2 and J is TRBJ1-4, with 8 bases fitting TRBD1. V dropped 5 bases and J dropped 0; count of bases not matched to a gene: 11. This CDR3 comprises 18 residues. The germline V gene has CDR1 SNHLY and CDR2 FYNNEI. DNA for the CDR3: TGTGCCAGCAGTTACCGGGACAGGAGTTTGTCAACTAATGAAAAACTGTTTTTT. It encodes CASSYRDRSLSTNEKLFF.

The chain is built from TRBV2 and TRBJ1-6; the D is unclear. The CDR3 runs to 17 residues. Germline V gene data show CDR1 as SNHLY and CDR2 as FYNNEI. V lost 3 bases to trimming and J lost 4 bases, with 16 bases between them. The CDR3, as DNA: TGTGCCAGCAGTGAGAGTCGTGGCCAGGATTATAATTCACCCCTCCACTTT. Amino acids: CASSESRGQDYNSPLHF. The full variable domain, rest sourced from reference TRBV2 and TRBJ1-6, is EPEVTQTPSHQVTQMGQEVILRCVPISNHLYFYWYRQILGQKVEFLVSFYNNEISEKSEIFDDQFSVERPDGSNFTLKIRSTKLEDSAMYFCASSESRGQDYNSPLHFGNGTRLTVT.

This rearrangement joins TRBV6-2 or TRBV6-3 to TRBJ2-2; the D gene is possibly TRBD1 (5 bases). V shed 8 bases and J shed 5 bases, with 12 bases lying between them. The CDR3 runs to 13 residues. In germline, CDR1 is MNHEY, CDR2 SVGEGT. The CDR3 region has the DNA TGTGCCAGCCGCCTACAGGAAACCGGGGAGCTGTTTTTT. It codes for CASRLQETGELFF.

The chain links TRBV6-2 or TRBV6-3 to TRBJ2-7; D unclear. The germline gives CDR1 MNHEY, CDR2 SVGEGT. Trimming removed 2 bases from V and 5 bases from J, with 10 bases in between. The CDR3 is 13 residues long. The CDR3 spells CASSYATANEQYF. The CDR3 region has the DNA TGTGCCAGCAGTTACGCTACAGCGAACGAGCAGTACTTC.